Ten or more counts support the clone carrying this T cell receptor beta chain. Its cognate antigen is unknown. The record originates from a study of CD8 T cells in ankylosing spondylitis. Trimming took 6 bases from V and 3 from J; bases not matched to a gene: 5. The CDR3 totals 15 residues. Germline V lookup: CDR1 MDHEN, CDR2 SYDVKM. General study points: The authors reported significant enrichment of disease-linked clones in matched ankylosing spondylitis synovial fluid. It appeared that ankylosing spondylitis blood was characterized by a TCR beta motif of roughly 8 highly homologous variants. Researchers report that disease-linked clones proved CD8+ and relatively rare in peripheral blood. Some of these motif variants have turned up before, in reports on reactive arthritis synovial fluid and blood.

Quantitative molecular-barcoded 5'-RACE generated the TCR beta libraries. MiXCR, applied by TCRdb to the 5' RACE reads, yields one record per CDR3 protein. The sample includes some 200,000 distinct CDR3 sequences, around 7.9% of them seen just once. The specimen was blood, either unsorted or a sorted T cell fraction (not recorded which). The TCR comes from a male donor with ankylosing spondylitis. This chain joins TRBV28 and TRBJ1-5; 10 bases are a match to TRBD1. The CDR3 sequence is CASRRTGGTNQPQHF. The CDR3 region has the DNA TGTGCCAGCAGACGGACAGGGGGTACCAATCAGCCCCAGCATTTT.